This T cell receptor beta chain derives from a study of blood T cell repertoires in COVID-19. Across the whole study: The cDNA or gDNA used as material had been derived from T cells, B-cell-depleted T cells, or PBMCs.

V lost 0 bases, J lost 0 bases, and 13 bases lay in between. CDR1 is SGHRS and CDR2 is YFSETQ in the germline V gene. This CDR3 spans 17 amino acids. Method: immunoSEQ multiplex PCR; TCRdb's copy keeps in-frame clones and lacks some. The sample includes about 260,000 clones, about 84% of them seen just once. Sequenced: PBMCs or T cells enriched from blood (not recorded which). This TCR was sampled from a woman between 45 and 60 years old who had recovered from COVID-19. This rearrangement joins TRBV5-1 to TRBJ1-5; possibly TRBD1 for D (6 bases). The CDR3 sequence is CASSLGSGGNSNQPQHF. CDR3 nucleotides: TGCGCCAGCAGCTTGGGCTCTGGGGGCAATAGCAATCAGCCCCAGCATTTT.